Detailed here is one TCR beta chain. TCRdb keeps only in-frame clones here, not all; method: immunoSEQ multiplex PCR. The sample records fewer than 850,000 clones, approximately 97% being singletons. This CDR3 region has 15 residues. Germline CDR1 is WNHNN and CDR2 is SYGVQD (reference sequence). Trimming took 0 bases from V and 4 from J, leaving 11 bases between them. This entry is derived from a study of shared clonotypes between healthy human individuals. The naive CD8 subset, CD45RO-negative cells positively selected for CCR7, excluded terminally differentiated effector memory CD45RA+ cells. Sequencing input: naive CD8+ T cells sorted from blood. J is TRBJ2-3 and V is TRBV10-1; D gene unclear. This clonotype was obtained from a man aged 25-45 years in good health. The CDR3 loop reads CASSESVGSADTQYF. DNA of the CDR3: TGCGCCAGCAGTGAGTCCGTAGGCTCCGCAGATACGCAGTATTTT.